One and the same sample provided the 2 T cell receptor beta chains below, sequenced in a study of Graves' ophthalmopathy and Graves' hyperthyroidism. The TCR beta CDR3 regions underwent amplification from RNA transcripts. Second-round multiplex PCR came after a first-round RT-PCR that employed HTBI primers. TCRdb called the multiplex PCR reads again in MiXCR, with one record for every CDR3 protein. The sample carries 300,000 or so distinct CDR3 sequences, around a sixth recorded once. Sequencing was done on a sample of peripheral blood. The receptors stem from an adult man with Graves' ophthalmopathy.

This clonotype has ten or more counts. The chain carries TRBV19 and TRBJ2-5; tentative D call: TRBD1 (5 bases). Per the germline V gene, CDR1 is LNHDA and CDR2 is SQIVND (reference sequence). V gave up 3 bases and J gave up 0 bases, with 8 bases separating them. This CDR3 has 14 residues. The CDR3: CASSIRRDQETQYF. Written as DNA, the CDR3 is TGTGCCAGTAGTATTCGCAGGGACCAAGAGACCCAGTACTTC.

V is TRBV10-2 and J is TRBJ1-6; a possible D gene is TRBD1 (5 bases). Trimming took 6 bases from V and 13 from J, leaving 16 bases between them. The length of the CDR3 is 13 residues. The V gene's germline CDR1 is WSHSY and CDR2 SAAADI. The CDR3 protein is CASSGTAREPLHF. CDR3 nucleotide sequence: TGCGCCAGCAGCGGGACCGCGAGGGAGCCCCTCCACTTT.